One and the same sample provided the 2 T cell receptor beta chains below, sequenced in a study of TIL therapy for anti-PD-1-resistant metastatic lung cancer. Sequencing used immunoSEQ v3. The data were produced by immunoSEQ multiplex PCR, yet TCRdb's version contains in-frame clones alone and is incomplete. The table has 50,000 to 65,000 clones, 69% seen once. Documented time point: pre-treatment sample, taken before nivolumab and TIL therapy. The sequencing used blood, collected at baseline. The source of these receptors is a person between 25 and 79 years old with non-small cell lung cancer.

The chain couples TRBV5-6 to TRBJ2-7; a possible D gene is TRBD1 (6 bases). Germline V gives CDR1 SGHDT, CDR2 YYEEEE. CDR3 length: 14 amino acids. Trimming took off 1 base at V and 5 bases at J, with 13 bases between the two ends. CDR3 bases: TGTGCCAGCAGCTTGAGACAGGCTATCCACGAGCAGTACTTC. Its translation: CASSLRQAIHEQYF.

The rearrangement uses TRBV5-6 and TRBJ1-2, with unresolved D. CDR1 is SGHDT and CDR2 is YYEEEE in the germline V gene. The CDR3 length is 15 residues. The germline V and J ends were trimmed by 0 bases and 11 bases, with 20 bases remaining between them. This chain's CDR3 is CASSLEAGTTLQYTF. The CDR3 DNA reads TGTGCCAGCAGCTTGGAGGCGGGAACTACCCTTCAGTACACCTTC.